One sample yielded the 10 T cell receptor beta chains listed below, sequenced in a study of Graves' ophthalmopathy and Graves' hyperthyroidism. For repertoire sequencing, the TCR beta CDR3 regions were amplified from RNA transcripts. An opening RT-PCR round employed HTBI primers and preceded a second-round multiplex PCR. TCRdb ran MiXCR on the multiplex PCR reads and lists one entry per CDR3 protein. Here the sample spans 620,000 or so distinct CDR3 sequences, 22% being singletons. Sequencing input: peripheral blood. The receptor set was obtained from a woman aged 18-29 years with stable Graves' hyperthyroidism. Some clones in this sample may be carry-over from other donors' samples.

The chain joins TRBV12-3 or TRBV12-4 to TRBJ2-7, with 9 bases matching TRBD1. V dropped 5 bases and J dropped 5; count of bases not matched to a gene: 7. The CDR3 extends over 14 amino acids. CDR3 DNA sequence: TGTGCCAGCAGTCGAGACAGGGGGTACAACGAGCAGTACTTC. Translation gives CASSRDRGYNEQYF.

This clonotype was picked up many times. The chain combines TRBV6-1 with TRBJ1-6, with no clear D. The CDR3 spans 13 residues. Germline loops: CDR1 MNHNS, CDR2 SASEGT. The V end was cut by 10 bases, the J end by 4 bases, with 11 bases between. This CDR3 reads CATRRGYNSPLHF. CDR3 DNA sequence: TGTGCCACCCGGAGAGGATATAATTCACCCCTCCACTTT.

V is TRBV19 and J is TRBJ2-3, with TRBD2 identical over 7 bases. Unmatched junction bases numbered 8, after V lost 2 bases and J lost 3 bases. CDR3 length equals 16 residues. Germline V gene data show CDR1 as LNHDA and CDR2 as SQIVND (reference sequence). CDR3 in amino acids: CASSILAGVGTDTQYF. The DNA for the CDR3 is TGTGCCAGTAGTATATTGGCGGGAGTAGGGACAGATACGCAGTATTTT.

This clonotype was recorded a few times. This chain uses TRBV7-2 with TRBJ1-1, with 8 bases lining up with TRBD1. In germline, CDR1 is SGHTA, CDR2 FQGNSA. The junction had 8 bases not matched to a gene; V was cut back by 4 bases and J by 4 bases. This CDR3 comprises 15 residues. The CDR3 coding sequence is TGTGCCAGCAGCTACACCTGGACAGGGAGCACTGAAGCTTTCTTT. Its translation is CASSYTWTGSTEAFF.

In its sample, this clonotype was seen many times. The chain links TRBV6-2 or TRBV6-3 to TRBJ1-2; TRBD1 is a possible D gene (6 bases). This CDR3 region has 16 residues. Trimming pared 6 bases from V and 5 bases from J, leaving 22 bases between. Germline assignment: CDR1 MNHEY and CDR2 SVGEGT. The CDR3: CASRPHTPQGGYGYTF. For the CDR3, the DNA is TGTGCCAGCAGGCCACACACCCCACAGGGCGGGTATGGCTACACCTTC.

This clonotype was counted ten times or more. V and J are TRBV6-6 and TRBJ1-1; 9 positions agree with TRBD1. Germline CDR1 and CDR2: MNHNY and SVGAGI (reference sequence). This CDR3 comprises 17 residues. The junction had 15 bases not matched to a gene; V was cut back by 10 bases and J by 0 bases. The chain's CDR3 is CATLRPDRGYMNTEAFF. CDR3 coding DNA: TGTGCCACCTTAAGACCGGACAGGGGCTACATGAACACTGAAGCTTTCTTT.

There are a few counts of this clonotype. Here the CDR3 DNA reads TGCGCCAGCAGCCTACTAGCGGGGATCCAAGAGGCCAAGTACTTC. Encoded protein: CASSLLAGIQEAKYF. The V gene is TRBV10-2, the J gene TRBJ2-5; 10 nucleotides agree with TRBD2. Trimming at V came to 6 bases and at J to 12 bases, leaving 16 bases not matched to a gene. The CDR3 has 15 amino acids. CDR1 and CDR2 from the germline V gene are WSHSY and SAAADI.

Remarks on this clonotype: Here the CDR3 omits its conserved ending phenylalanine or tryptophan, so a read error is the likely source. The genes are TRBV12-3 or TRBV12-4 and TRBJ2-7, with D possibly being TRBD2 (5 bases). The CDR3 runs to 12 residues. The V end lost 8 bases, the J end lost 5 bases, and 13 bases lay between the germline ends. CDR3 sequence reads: CASSRGGDEQYL. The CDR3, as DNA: TGTGCCAGCTCCCGGGGTGGCGACGAGCAGTACCTC.

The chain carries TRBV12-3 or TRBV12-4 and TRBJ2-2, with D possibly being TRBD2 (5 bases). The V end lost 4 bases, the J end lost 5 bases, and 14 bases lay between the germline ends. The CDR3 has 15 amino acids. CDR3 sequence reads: CASSSRGRKTGELFF. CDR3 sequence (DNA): TGTGCCAGCAGTTCACGGGGTCGGAAAACCGGGGAGCTGTTTTTT.

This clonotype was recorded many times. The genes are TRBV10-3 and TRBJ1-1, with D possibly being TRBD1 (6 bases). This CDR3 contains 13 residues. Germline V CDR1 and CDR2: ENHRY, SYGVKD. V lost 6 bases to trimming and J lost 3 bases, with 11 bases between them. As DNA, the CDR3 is TGTGCCATCAGACAGGGAGGAGACACTGAAGCTTTCTTT. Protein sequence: CAIRQGGDTEAFF.